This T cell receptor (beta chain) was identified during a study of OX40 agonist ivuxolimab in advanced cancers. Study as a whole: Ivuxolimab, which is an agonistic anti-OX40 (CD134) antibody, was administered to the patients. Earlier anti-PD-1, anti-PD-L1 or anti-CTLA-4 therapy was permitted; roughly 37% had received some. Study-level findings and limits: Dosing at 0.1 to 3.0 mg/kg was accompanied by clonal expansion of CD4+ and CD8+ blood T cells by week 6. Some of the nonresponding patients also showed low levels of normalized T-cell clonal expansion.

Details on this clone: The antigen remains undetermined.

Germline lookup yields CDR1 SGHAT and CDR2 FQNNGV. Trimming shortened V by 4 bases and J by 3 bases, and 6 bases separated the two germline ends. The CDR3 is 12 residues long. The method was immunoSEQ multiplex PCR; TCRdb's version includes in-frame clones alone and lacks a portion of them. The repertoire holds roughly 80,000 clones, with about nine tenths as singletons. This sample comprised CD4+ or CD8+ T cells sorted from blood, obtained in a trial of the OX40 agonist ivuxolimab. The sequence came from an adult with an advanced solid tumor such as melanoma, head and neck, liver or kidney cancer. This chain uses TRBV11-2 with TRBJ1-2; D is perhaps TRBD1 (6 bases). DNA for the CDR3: TGTGCCAGCAGCTACAGGGACTATGGCTACACCTTC. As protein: CASSYRDYGYTF.